Given below is one TCR beta chain in context. These data belong to a study of OX40 agonist ivuxolimab in advanced cancers. Germline lookup yields CDR1 SNHLY and CDR2 FYNNEI. Trimming removed 4 bases from V and 6 bases from J, with 19 bases in between. CDR3 length equals 15 residues. TCRdb's copy holds only in-frame clones and misses some; the assay was immunoSEQ multiplex PCR. This sample yields about 73,000 clones, of which 88% are seen a single time; 0.7% to 1% belongs to the top ten. The input for sequencing was CD4+ or CD8+ T cells sorted from blood, taken in a trial of the OX40 agonist ivuxolimab. This TCR was sampled from an adult with an advanced solid tumor such as melanoma, head and neck, liver or kidney cancer. The J gene is TRBJ2-7, the V gene TRBV2, with D perhaps TRBD1 or TRBD2 (6 bases each). The CDR3 DNA sequence: TGTGCCAGCAGTGTAGGCAGGGGCCCGGGGGTCGAGCAGTACTTC. Protein product: CASSVGRGPGVEQYF. Using reference TRBV2 and TRBJ2-7 for the parts outside the CDR3, the full variable domain is EPEVTQTPSHQVTQMGQEVILRCVPISNHLYFYWYRQILGQKVEFLVSFYNNEISEKSEIFDDQFSVERPDGSNFTLKIRSTKLEDSAMYFCASSVGRGPGVEQYFGPGTRLTVT.